The 14 T cell receptor beta chains listed next were all sequenced from one sample in a study of neurological immune-mediated disorders. TCRdb reanalysed the 5' RACE reads using MiXCR and keeps one entry per CDR3 protein. Altogether roughly 90,000 distinct CDR3 sequences are present, roughly 3.5% being singletons, with the ten largest covering approximately 3%. Sequences were obtained from PBMCs. All receptors come from a woman in her forties or fifties with multiple sclerosis.

This clonotype was counted many times. Here the CDR3 reads CASSLAGRGEETQYF. CDR3 nucleotide sequence: TGCGCCAGCAGCTTGGCCGGGAGGGGCGAAGAGACCCAGTACTTC. The chain is built from TRBV5-1 and TRBJ2-5; 8 bases line up with TRBD2. V lost 0 bases, J lost 3 bases, and 4 bases stayed unmatched. Germline loops: CDR1 SGHRS, CDR2 YFSETQ. The CDR3 totals 15 residues.

This clonotype came up a few times. V is TRBV18 and J is TRBJ1-1; weak D call: TRBD1 (6 bases). This CDR3 region has 15 residues. Germline CDR1 and CDR2: KGHSH and LQKENI. Trimming removed 2 bases at V and 4 bases at J, with 14 bases between. The CDR3 DNA sequence: TGTGCCAGCTCACCATCTGACAGGAGGGTCACTGAAGCTTTCTTT. This translates into CASSPSDRRVTEAFF.

Ten or more counts support this clonotype. This chain joins TRBV5-1 and TRBJ2-1; 9 nucleotides agree with TRBD2. From germline, CDR1 is SGHRS and CDR2 YFSETQ. The CDR3 is made up of 16 amino acids. Trimming took 7 bases from V and 1 from J; bases not matched to a gene: 9. The CDR3 protein is CASGPGSGGSYNEQFF. In DNA form, the CDR3 reads TGCGCCAGCGGGCCAGGTAGCGGGGGTTCCTACAATGAGCAGTTCTTC.

In this sample, this clonotype turned up many times. The V gene is TRBV7-2, the J gene TRBJ1-2; no reliable D call. V lost 1 base, J lost 2 bases, and 14 bases lay in between. The CDR3 has 16 amino acids. The germline CDR1 and CDR2 sequences are SGHTA and FQGNSA. CDR3 coding DNA: TGTGCCAGCAGCTTAGGAGGTGGTGGCAGAAACTATGGCTACACCTTC. It is translated as CASSLGGGGRNYGYTF.

This clonotype was counted ten times or more. The chain uses TRBV20-1 and TRBJ2-1, with 9 positions matching TRBD2. The CDR3 has 16 residues. The V and J ends lost 0 bases and 10 bases, in that order; junction bases with no gene match: 13. Germline CDR1 DFQATT, CDR2 SNEGSKA (reference sequence). CDR3 residues: CSARDSRGGGAREQFF. CDR3 DNA sequence: TGCAGTGCTAGAGATTCCCGTGGCGGGGGGGCACGAGAGCAGTTCTTC.

In this sample, this clonotype turned up many times. This chain connects TRBV12-3 or TRBV12-4 to TRBJ1-5; no firm D call. The CDR3 length is 13 residues. V was trimmed by 8 bases and J by 2 bases, leaving 10 bases between them. The CDR3 region has the DNA TGTGCCAGCTTACGAGGAGGCAATCAGCCCCAGCATTTT. It codes for CASLRGGNQPQHF.

This clonotype appeared many times. The chain joins TRBV29-1 to TRBJ1-2, with unresolved D. CDR3 size: 10 residues. The V end lost 4 bases, the J end lost 6 bases, and 6 bases lay between the germline ends. Germline-derived CDR1 and CDR2 are SQVTM and ANQGSEA. In DNA form, the CDR3 reads TGCAGCGTTGGAGAAGATGGCTACACCTTC. This translates into CSVGEDGYTF.

This clonotype came up many times. This sequence joins TRBV12-3 or TRBV12-4 and TRBJ1-1, with D maybe TRBD1 (5 bases). The CDR3 runs to 13 residues. V was clipped by 4 bases and J by 5 bases, with 11 bases between them. CDR3 in DNA: TGTGCCAGCAGTTCCTCTTGGGGGACTGAAGCTTTCTTT. This sequence encodes CASSSSWGTEAFF.

This clonotype was seen many times. The chain links TRBV13 to TRBJ2-7; no reliable D call. V lost 1 base and J lost 5, with 9 bases in between. Germline loops: CDR1 PRHDT, CDR2 FYEKMQ (reference sequence). The CDR3 loop spans 13 amino acids. DNA for the CDR3: TGTGCCAGCAGCTTAGAGGGCAACCACGAGCAGTACTTC. It translates to CASSLEGNHEQYF.

This clonotype came up many times. V and J are TRBV20-1 and TRBJ2-1; 7 bases are shared with TRBD2. Germline assignment: CDR1 DFQATT and CDR2 SNEGSKA (reference sequence). The CDR3 loop spans 14 amino acids. The DNA for the CDR3 is TGCAGCCAAACAGAAGCGGGGAGATACAATGAGCAGTTCTTC. Translating gives CSQTEAGRYNEQFF.

This clonotype was observed many times. The V gene is TRBV5-1, the J gene TRBJ2-2; a possible D gene is TRBD2 (5 bases). CDR3 length equals 15 residues. The V end lost 4 bases, the J end lost 0 bases, and 10 bases lay between the germline ends. Germline assignment: CDR1 SGHRS and CDR2 YFSETQ. Here the CDR3 reads CASSPLTTNTGELFF. DNA for the CDR3: TGCGCCAGCAGCCCCCTGACTACGAACACCGGGGAGCTGTTTTTT.

This clonotype has a count of ten or more. This chain uses TRBV5-1 with TRBJ1-1, with D uncertain. V was pared by 1 base and J by 1 base, with 8 bases between. The CDR3 spans 14 residues. CDR1 is SGHRS, CDR2 YFSETQ, per germline. CDR3 bases: TGCGCCAGCAGCTTGAACGTCGAGAACACTGAAGCTTTCTTT. This sequence encodes CASSLNVENTEAFF.

This clonotype was observed many times. The CDR3 coding sequence is TGTGCCAGCAGTTTTCTATATCCTCGCCGGGACTCCAATCAAGAGACCCAGTACTTC. It is translated as CASSFLYPRRDSNQETQYF. The chain links TRBV6-5 to TRBJ2-5, with D maybe TRBD2 (6 bases). Trimming took off 4 bases at V and 2 bases at J, with 26 bases between the two ends. CDR3 length: 19 residues. The germline gives CDR1 MNHEY, CDR2 SVGAGI.

This clonotype was counted ten times or more. The chain links TRBV7-9 to TRBJ2-1, with D tentatively TRBD1 (5 bases). Germline CDR1 SEHNR, CDR2 FQNEAQ (reference sequence). CDR3 length: 15 residues. With 6 bases removed from V and 7 bases from J, the gap between germline ends came to 19 bases. In DNA form, the CDR3 reads TGTGCCAGCAGTACACGCAGAATCACAGGTAATGAGCAGTTCTTC. Amino acids: CASSTRRITGNEQFF. Full variable domain (outside the CDR3, taken from reference TRBV7-9 and TRBJ2-1): DTGVSQNPRHKITKRGQNVTFRCDPISEHNRLYWYRQTLGQGPEFLTYFQNEAQLEKSRLLSDRFSAERPKGSFSTLEIQRTEQGDSAMYLCASSTRRITGNEQFFGPGTRLTVL.